Each of the 28 T cell receptor beta chains below was sequenced from the same sample in a study of T cell changes during pregnancy in multiple sclerosis. Here immunoSEQ multiplex PCR was the method, and the copy in TCRdb shows in-frame clones only, minus some. Among about 69,000 clones, about 91% were seen once, and the ten largest hold almost 0.3%. Specimen: CD4+ T cells from peripheral blood mononuclear cells, collected in the third trimester of pregnancy. The source is a female donor in good health, enrolled as a control in a pregnancy study.

The rearrangement uses TRBV18 and TRBJ2-7; 13 positions agree with TRBD2. Trimming at V came to 5 bases and at J to 2 bases, leaving 3 bases not matched to a gene. The CDR3 is 15 amino acids. Germline V gene data show CDR1 as KGHSH and CDR2 as LQKENI. The CDR3 sequence: CASSFGLAGAYEQYF. The CDR3 DNA reads as TGTGCCAGCTCATTCGGACTAGCGGGGGCCTACGAGCAGTACTTC.

The genes are TRBV27 and TRBJ2-7; TRBD1 matches at 7 bases. The junction had 11 bases not matched to a gene; V was cut back by 5 bases and J by 7 bases. The CDR3 runs to 14 residues. Germline V gives CDR1 MNHEY, CDR2 SMNVEV (reference sequence). In DNA, the CDR3 is TGTGCCAGCAGTCCGTCAGGGGGTGCCCTGGAGCAGTACTTC. It yields the protein CASSPSGGALEQYF.

This chain connects TRBV19 to TRBJ2-1; 8 nucleotides align to TRBD2. Germline trimming cut 8 bases from V and 3 bases from J; bases unmatched to any gene: 6. The germline V gene encodes CDR1 LNHDA and CDR2 SQIVND (reference sequence). The CDR3 loop spans 14 amino acids. CDR3 sequence reads: CASLSGGNYNEQFF. CDR3 bases: TGTGCCAGTTTATCGGGGGGGAACTACAATGAGCAGTTCTTC. Together with reference TRBV19 and TRBJ2-1, the CDR3 gives the full variable domain: DGGITQSPKYLFRKEGQNVTLSCEQNLNHDAMYWYRQDPGQGLRLIYYSQIVNDFQKGDIAEGYSVSREKKESFPLTVTSAQKNPTAFYLCASLSGGNYNEQFFGPGTRLTVL.

This clone was detected only once. The chain recombines TRBV9 with TRBJ2-2, with TRBD2 matching 8 bases. After removal of 0 bases from V and 3 bases from J, the junction contained 4 bases not matched to a gene. Germline CDR1 and CDR2: SGDLS and YYNGEE. The length of the CDR3 is 16 residues. The CDR3 region has the DNA TGTGCCAGCAGCGTAGTCAGCGGGGGATACACCGGGGAGCTGTTTTTT. The encoded protein is CASSVVSGGYTGELFF.

This clone has a single count. The rearrangement uses TRBV30 and TRBJ1-3, with no clear D. From germline, CDR1 is GTSNPN and CDR2 SVGIG (reference sequence). This CDR3 is built from 13 residues. Between the trimmed V and J ends, which lost 2 bases and 3 bases, there was a span of 8 bases. Written as DNA, the CDR3 is TGTGCCTGGAGTAAAGTAGTTGGAAACACCATATATTTT. This encodes CAWSKVVGNTIYF.

This sequence joins TRBV4-3 and TRBJ1-6; D possibly corresponds to TRBD1 (6 bases). Looked up from germline, CDR1 is LGHNA and CDR2 is YSLEER. Trimming stripped 0 bases from V and 0 bases from J, with 18 bases between. CDR3 length: 20 residues. This CDR3 is CASSQDFGETGFSYNSPLHF. The CDR3 DNA reads TGCGCCAGCAGCCAAGATTTCGGGGAGACAGGTTTCTCCTATAATTCACCCCTCCACTTT.

Here the CDR3 reads CASSVVSGGARSYNEQFF. The CDR3 DNA reads as TGTGCCAGCAGCGTAGTAAGCGGGGGGGCTAGGTCCTACAATGAGCAGTTCTTC. This sequence joins TRBV9 and TRBJ2-1, with 10 nucleotides matching TRBD2. Trimming cost V 0 bases and J 1 base; bases outside gene matches: 7. The CDR3 has 18 residues. Germline CDR1 is SGDLS and CDR2 is YYNGEE. Filled out from reference TRBV9 and TRBJ2-1, the complete variable domain reads DSGVTQTPKHLITATGQRVTLRCSPRSGDLSVYWYQQSLDQGLQFLIQYYNGEERAKGNILERFSAQQFPDLHSELNLSSLELGDSALYFCASSVVSGGARSYNEQFFGPGTRLTVL.

The rearrangement joins TRBV5-1 to TRBJ2-5, with D unresolved. Germline V CDR1 and CDR2: SGHRS, YFSETQ. The CDR3 covers 12 residues. The V and J ends lost 3 bases and 2 bases respectively, with 5 bases between them. The CDR3 protein is CASSSSQETQYF. DNA of the CDR3: TGCGCCAGCAGCTCCTCTCAAGAGACCCAGTACTTC.

This sequence joins TRBV19 and TRBJ1-2; D is undetermined. Germline CDR1 and CDR2: LNHDA and SQIVND (reference sequence). The germline V and J ends were trimmed by 9 bases and 7 bases, with 21 bases remaining between them. The CDR3 covers 14 residues. The CDR3 is CARRGIQSRSGYTF. The DNA of the CDR3 is TGTGCCAGAAGAGGTATCCAGAGTAGGAGTGGCTACACCTTC. The complete variable domain, with remaining parts taken from reference TRBV19 and TRBJ1-2, reads DGGITQSPKYLFRKEGQNVTLSCEQNLNHDAMYWYRQDPGQGLRLIYYSQIVNDFQKGDIAEGYSVSREKKESFPLTVTSAQKNPTAFYLCARRGIQSRSGYTFGSGTRLTVV.

J is TRBJ2-5 and V is TRBV5-8; tentative D call: TRBD2 (7 bases). Germline CDR1 reads SGHTS; CDR2 reads YDEGEE. The V and J ends lost 6 bases and 4 bases respectively, with 19 bases between them. CDR3 length: 15 amino acids. The chain's CDR3 is CASTPGHRGAETQYF. The CDR3 DNA reads as TGTGCCAGCACCCCGGGACACCGGGGGGCAGAGACCCAGTACTTC.

V usage is TRBV30 and J usage is TRBJ2-7, with 10 bases identical to TRBD1. J was trimmed by 12 bases and V by 7 bases; bases with no gene match: 24. CDR1 is GTSNPN and CDR2 is SVGIG in the germline V gene (reference sequence). This CDR3 spans 16 amino acids. The CDR3 sequence is CAFVPPSGQGRERGYF. In DNA, the CDR3 is TGTGCCTTCGTACCCCCTTCGGGACAGGGGCGGGAACGGGGGTACTTC.

The rearrangement joins TRBV5-4 to TRBJ1-1; 10 bases align to TRBD1. Germline-derived CDR1 and CDR2 are SGHNT and YYREEE (reference sequence). The CDR3 runs 15 residues. V was pared by 2 bases and J by 5 bases, with 6 bases of the junction left unmatched. CDR3 coding DNA: TGTGCCAGCAGCTTCGACAGGGGGCGAGGGACTGAAGCTTTCTTT. It yields the protein CASSFDRGRGTEAFF.

The gene calls are TRBV7-3 and TRBJ2-1; unclear D gene. The CDR3 has 14 amino acids. Trimming removed 1 base from V and 5 bases from J, with 9 bases in between. The germline V gene has CDR1 SGHTA and CDR2 FQGTGA. The CDR3 coding sequence is TGTGCCAGCAGCTTAAACCCGTCGGACAATGAGCAGTTCTTC. Translating it yields CASSLNPSDNEQFF.

CDR3 region: CASSYSKEGEQFF. For the CDR3, the DNA is TGTGCCAGCAGTTACTCGAAAGAGGGTGAGCAGTTCTTC. The V call is TRBV6-5, the J call TRBJ2-1; D possibly corresponds to TRBD2 (5 bases). CDR3 length: 13 amino acids. Germline V gene lookup returns CDR1 MNHEY and CDR2 SVGAGI. V lost 0 bases, J lost 9 bases, and 9 bases lay in between.

The CDR3 reads CATTRLSNEKLFF. CDR3 DNA: TGTGCCACTACCCGCCTAAGTAATGAAAAACTGTTTTTT. The rearrangement joins TRBV30 to TRBJ1-4; D gene ambiguous. Trimming removed 8 bases from V and 4 bases from J, with 14 bases in between. The CDR3 is 13 amino acids. CDR1 is GTSNPN and CDR2 is SVGIG in the germline V gene (reference sequence).

The chain combines TRBV20-1 with TRBJ2-1, with unresolved D. The ends were cut back, 0 bases at V and 6 bases at J, with 3 bases in the middle. Germline CDR1 reads DFQATT; CDR2 reads SNEGSKA (reference sequence). This CDR3 is built from 11 residues. The CDR3 sequence is CSARESNEQFF. For the CDR3, the DNA is TGCAGTGCTAGAGAGAGCAATGAGCAGTTCTTC.

In its sample, this clone was seen a few times. The chain couples TRBV30 to TRBJ1-1; unclear D gene. Germline V CDR1 and CDR2: GTSNPN, SVGIG (reference sequence). V was trimmed by 2 bases and J by 0 bases, leaving 10 bases between them. The CDR3 runs to 14 residues. The CDR3 spells CAWSTILMNTEAFF. Here the CDR3 DNA reads TGTGCCTGGAGTACCATACTCATGAACACTGAAGCTTTCTTT.

The chain employs TRBV11-3 and TRBJ1-1; 7 bases agree with TRBD1. The CDR3 consists of 11 residues. J was trimmed by 8 bases and V by 5 bases; bases with no gene match: 2. CDR1 SGHNT and CDR2 YENEEA come from the germline V gene. The CDR3 DNA follows: TGTGCCAGCAGCGGGACAGCCGAAGCTTTCTTT. Amino acid sequence: CASSGTAEAFF.

The V and J genes are TRBV19 and TRBJ1-5, with D possibly TRBD1 on 5 matching bases. Per the germline V gene, CDR1 is LNHDA and CDR2 is SQIVND (reference sequence). The CDR3 extends over 14 amino acids. Trimming cost V 6 bases and J 5 bases, with 14 bases left between them. CDR3 in amino acids: CASSLSRGDQPQHF. The CDR3 DNA follows: TGTGCCAGTAGCCTCTCAAGGGGTGATCAGCCCCAGCATTTT.

The chain combines TRBV5-1 with TRBJ1-1; D is possibly TRBD1 (5 bases). The germline V and J ends were trimmed by 2 bases and 3 bases, with 11 bases remaining between them. The CDR3 is made up of 14 amino acids. Germline V gene lookup returns CDR1 SGHRS and CDR2 YFSETQ. CDR3 protein: CASSLGVRDTEAFF. The CDR3 region has the DNA TGCGCCAGCAGCTTAGGGGTAAGGGACACTGAAGCTTTCTTT.

A few counts support this clone. DNA for the CDR3: TGCGCCAGCAGCCAAGCCCCGACTAGCTACGAGCAGTACTTC. Its protein is CASSQAPTSYEQYF. V and J are TRBV4-1 and TRBJ2-7; tentative D call: TRBD2 (6 bases). Germline CDR1 MGHRA, CDR2 YSYEKL. CDR3 size: 14 residues. V lost 1 base and J 3 bases, leaving 10 bases between the germline ends.

The rearrangement links TRBV19 to TRBJ2-3; D is possibly TRBD2 (6 bases). Germline CDR1 and CDR2: LNHDA and SQIVND (reference sequence). The V end lost 4 bases, the J end lost 5 bases, and 13 bases lay between the germline ends. The CDR3 sequence is 14 residues long. This CDR3 reads CASSTPGLLDTQYF. The CDR3 DNA follows: TGTGCCAGTAGTACACCGGGACTTCTAGATACGCAGTATTTT. The full variable domain, rest sourced from reference TRBV19 and TRBJ2-3, is DGGITQSPKYLFRKEGQNVTLSCEQNLNHDAMYWYRQDPGQGLRLIYYSQIVNDFQKGDIAEGYSVSREKKESFPLTVTSAQKNPTAFYLCASSTPGLLDTQYFGPGTRLTVL.

The chain couples TRBV15 to TRBJ1-5; TRBD1 matches at 7 bases. V lost 0 bases, J lost 0 bases, and 5 bases stayed unmatched. In germline, CDR1 is LNHNV, CDR2 YYDKDF (reference sequence). The CDR3 has 17 residues. CDR3 nucleotide sequence: TGTGCCACCAGCAGAGAGGGCAGGGGGTATAGCAATCAGCCCCAGCATTTT. Its translation is CATSREGRGYSNQPQHF.

In nucleotides, the CDR3 is TGTGCCTGGAGTGACGCAGGGTGGTATGGCTACACCTTC. This encodes CAWSDAGWYGYTF. This chain uses TRBV30 with TRBJ1-2; a possible D gene is TRBD1 (5 bases). This CDR3 comprises 13 residues. Germline V gene data show CDR1 as GTSNPN and CDR2 as SVGIG (reference sequence). V dropped 1 base and J dropped 5 bases, with 11 bases sitting between them. The entire variable domain, with the rest obtained from reference TRBV30 and TRBJ1-2, is as follows: SQTIHQWPATLVQPVGSPLSLECTVEGTSNPNLYWYRQAAGRGLQLLFYSVGIGQISSEVPQNLSASRPQDRQFILSSKKLLLSDSGFYLCAWSDAGWYGYTFGSGTRLTVV.

The CDR3 region is CASSPGQGPYNEQFF. The CDR3, as DNA: TGTGCCAGCAGCCCGGGACAGGGCCCCTACAATGAGCAGTTCTTC. This chain uses TRBV16 with TRBJ2-1; TRBD1 agrees at 9 bases. Per germline, CDR1 KGHSY and CDR2 FQNENV. J was trimmed by 2 bases and V by 4 bases; bases with no gene match: 3. The CDR3 length is 15 residues.

The rearrangement links TRBV14 to TRBJ2-5; weak D call: TRBD1 (6 bases). Germline CDR1 reads SGHDN; CDR2 reads FVKESK. V was cut by 1 base and J by 5 bases, with 11 bases left in between. This CDR3 spans 14 amino acids. The CDR3 DNA follows: TGTGCCAGCAGCCAAGGACAGGTGGGGGAGACCCAGTACTTC. Translation gives CASSQGQVGETQYF. Filled out from reference TRBV14 and TRBJ2-5, the complete variable domain reads EAGVTQFPSHSVIEKGQTVTLRCDPISGHDNLYWYRRVMGKEIKFLLHFVKESKQDESGMPNNRFLAERTGGTYSTLKVQPAELEDSGVYFCASSQGQVGETQYFGPGTRLLVL.

V gene TRBV7-8 combines with J gene TRBJ1-2; TRBD1 is a possible D gene (6 bases). Trimming left V 5 bases short and J 2 bases short, with 9 bases between. The germline V gene encodes CDR1 SGHVS and CDR2 FQNEAQ. The CDR3 covers 13 residues. Here the CDR3 reads CASSPDRNYGYTF. DNA of the CDR3: TGTGCCAGCAGCCCGGACAGAAACTATGGCTACACCTTC.

The J gene is TRBJ1-1, the V gene TRBV7-3, with D unclear. This CDR3 has 13 residues. CDR1 and CDR2 (germline): SGHTA, FQGTGA. V lost 1 base and J lost 1, with 4 bases in between. For the CDR3, the DNA is TGTGCCAGCAGCTTAAACAGGAACACTGAAGCTTTCTTT. Protein: CASSLNRNTEAFF.